A single sample gave rise to the 15 T cell receptor beta chains below, sequenced in a study of cytomegalovirus exposure and HLA in healthy donors. This table comes from immunoSEQ multiplex PCR, and its TCRdb copy is limited to in-frame clones, with some not included. Found here are 130,000 or so clones, 75% to 90% of them singletons; the top ten hold about 1.2%. Sequenced input: PBMCs. Receptor source: a woman aged 18-29 years in good health and CMV-seronegative.

CDR3 DNA sequence: TGTGCCAGCAGCCGCGGACTAGCGGGGGGAATCGGGGAGCTGTTTTTT. Translation: CASSRGLAGGIGELFF. The chain joins TRBV5-8 to TRBJ2-2; TRBD2 aligns across 14 bases. The CDR3 has 16 amino acids. Germline V gives CDR1 SGHTS, CDR2 YDEGEE. After removal of 4 bases from V and 7 bases from J, the junction contained 6 bases not matched to a gene. Full variable domain (outside the CDR3, taken from reference TRBV5-8 and TRBJ2-2): EAGVTQSPTHLIKTRGQQATLRCSPISGHTSVYWYQQALGLGLQFLLWYDEGEERNRGNFPPRFSGRQFPNYSSELNVNALELEDSALYLCASSRGLAGGIGELFFGEGSRLTVL.

Points on this clone: An end of the junction differs from the germline gene, which may be a read error. The rearrangement uses TRBV7-9 and TRBJ2-7; TRBD1 matches 9 bases. The CDR3 has 15 residues. Germline CDR1 is SEHNR and CDR2 is FQNEAQ (reference sequence). CDR3 amino acids: CASSRGGTGSFEQYF. The DNA for the CDR3 is TGTGCCAGCAGCCGAGGGGGGACAGGGTCCTTCGAGCAGTACTTC.

The chain couples TRBV6-5 to TRBJ1-1, with TRBD1 matching 9 bases. The CDR3 has 14 residues. The germline CDR1 and CDR2 sequences are MNHEY and SVGAGI. Trimming took 5 bases from V and 11 from J; bases not matched to a gene: 12. This CDR3 is CASSMGQGRGRAFF. CDR3 DNA sequence: TGTGCCAGCAGTATGGGACAGGGTCGCGGTCGGGCTTTCTTT.

The rearrangement links TRBV2 to TRBJ2-4, with TRBD1 matching 9 bases. Trimming at V came to 6 bases and at J to 6 bases, leaving 9 bases not matched to a gene. The CDR3 totals 15 residues. Germline lookup yields CDR1 SNHLY and CDR2 FYNNEI. CDR3 in amino acids: CASRNRGLEGNIQYF. DNA for the CDR3: TGTGCCAGCAGGAACAGGGGGCTTGAGGGAAACATTCAGTACTTC. Complete variable domain (other parts from reference TRBV2 and TRBJ2-4): EPEVTQTPSHQVTQMGQEVILRCVPISNHLYFYWYRQILGQKVEFLVSFYNNEISEKSEIFDDQFSVERPDGSNFTLKIRSTKLEDSAMYFCASRNRGLEGNIQYFGAGTRLSVL.

V and J are TRBV7-6 and TRBJ2-1; no definite D call. Germline assignment: CDR1 SGHVS and CDR2 FNYEAQ. The V and J ends lost 5 bases and 16 bases respectively, with 18 bases between them. The CDR3 is made up of 12 amino acids. The CDR3 DNA sequence: TGTGCCAGCAGCCAATTACACGCCACATTATTCTTC. Its translation is CASSQLHATLFF.

The chain recombines TRBV7-9 with TRBJ2-5; D is perhaps TRBD1 (5 bases). Germline V gene lookup returns CDR1 SEHNR and CDR2 FQNEAQ (reference sequence). The CDR3 extends over 13 amino acids. V lost 3 bases and J 1 base, leaving 6 bases between the germline ends. DNA of the CDR3: TGTGCCAGCAGCTTGGACACCCAAGAGACCCAGTACTTC. Its translation is CASSLDTQETQYF.

This chain uses TRBV6-1 with TRBJ1-2, with 7 bases matching TRBD1. The CDR3 is made up of 12 amino acids. Looked up from germline, CDR1 is MNHNS and CDR2 is SASEGT. V lost 5 bases to trimming and J lost 5 bases; unmatched junction nucleotides: 2. CDR3 sequence: CASSSQGYGYTF. The CDR3 DNA reads as TGTGCCAGCAGTTCACAGGGGTATGGCTACACCTTC.

The chain joins TRBV18 to TRBJ1-5; 7 positions match TRBD1. Germline V lookup: CDR1 KGHSH, CDR2 LQKENI. This CDR3 comprises 15 residues. Trimming took 5 bases from V and 6 from J; bases not matched to a gene: 10. DNA for the CDR3: TGTGCCAGCTCATCGGACAGGCTGGAGAGTCAGCCCCAGCATTTT. Its protein is CASSSDRLESQPQHF.

The CDR3 nucleotides are TGCGCCAGCAGCTTGAAACAGGGGGCTTCGGCTTTCTTT. Translated: CASSLKQGASAFF. The genes are TRBV5-1 and TRBJ1-1, with 9 bases aligning to TRBD1. CDR3 length: 13 amino acids. The germline gives CDR1 SGHRS, CDR2 YFSETQ. The ends lost 1 base at V and 11 bases at J; junction bases unmatched: 6.

This sequence joins TRBV7-3 and TRBJ2-7; D perhaps matches TRBD1 (7 bases). The germline V gene encodes CDR1 SGHTA and CDR2 FQGTGA. The ends were cut back, 1 base at V and 2 bases at J, with 12 bases in the middle. CDR3 length equals 15 residues. In DNA, the CDR3 is TGTGCCAGCAGCTTAAGGGCGGGACAGACCTACGAGCAGTACTTC. Residues: CASSLRAGQTYEQYF.

This clone was counted once. The chain couples TRBV6-1 to TRBJ1-5; tentatively, D is TRBD1 (6 bases). CDR3 length: 14 residues. V lost 7 bases, J lost 3 bases, and 13 bases lay in between. The germline CDR1 and CDR2 sequences are MNHNS and SASEGT. The CDR3 coding sequence is TGTGCCAGCACCAACAGGGAGATCAATCAGCCCCAGCATTTT. Its translation: CASTNREINQPQHF.

The chain employs TRBV7-2 and TRBJ1-6; a possible D gene is TRBD1 (6 bases). Germline CDR1 is SGHTA and CDR2 is FQGNSA. Trimming left V 1 base short and J 9 bases short, with 13 bases between. The CDR3 is 15 residues long. Here the CDR3 reads CASSLGGRQGSPLHF. The CDR3 bases are TGTGCCAGCAGCTTAGGGGGGCGGCAAGGTTCACCCCTCCACTTT.

This rearrangement joins TRBV6-5 to TRBJ1-2, with TRBD1 matching over 7 bases. The CDR3 is 14 amino acids. CDR1 is MNHEY, CDR2 SVGAGI, per germline. J lost 4 bases, V lost 4 bases, and 6 bases had no gene match. CDR3 in DNA: TGTGCCAGCAGTTCACAGGGGAGGACCTATGGCTACACCTTC. It specifies CASSSQGRTYGYTF.

The chain combines TRBV20-1 with TRBJ1-1, with D possibly matching TRBD1 (5 bases). V lost 6 bases to trimming and J lost 4 bases, with 9 bases between them. Germline CDR1 reads DFQATT; CDR2 reads SNEGSKA (reference sequence). The CDR3 covers 11 residues. The CDR3, as DNA: TGCAGTGCCGGTGACAGCACTGAAGCTTTCTTT. Protein product: CSAGDSTEAFF.

This sequence joins TRBV12-5 and TRBJ1-3; TRBD1 matches 7 bases. V shed 3 bases, J shed 3 bases, and the junction held 14 bases outside the gene matches. The length of the CDR3 is 18 residues. Per germline, CDR1 LGHNT and CDR2 FRNRAP. The CDR3 loop is CASGFSPNDRDRGNTIYF. The CDR3 nucleotides are TGTGCTAGTGGTTTTTCCCCTAATGACAGGGATCGTGGAAACACCATATATTTT.